The sequence of this TCR beta chain was determined in a study of radiation and T cells in renal cell carcinoma. CDR3 length: 15 residues. CDR1 and CDR2 from the germline V gene are SNHLY and FYNNEI. The J segment lost 2 bases and the V segment lost 0 bases, leaving 4 bases of the junction unmatched. Time point defined: blood 2 weeks post-SBRT. The sample's treatment: 15 Gy SBRT to primary tumor, nephrectomy 4 weeks later. TCRdb's table, derived via immunoSEQ multiplex PCR, lists solely in-frame clones and lacks some. The table records tens of thousands of clones, less than 85% of them present only once.

The source of this sequence is a woman in her seventies with renal cell carcinoma. Material: blood, obtained from a patient whose treatment included radiotherapy and nephrectomy. The rearrangement uses TRBV2 and TRBJ2-7; TRBD2 aligns across 7 bases. The CDR3 loop is CASSEAWAGAYEQYF. DNA for the CDR3: TGTGCCAGCAGTGAAGCGTGGGCGGGAGCCTACGAGCAGTACTTC.